The 9 T cell receptor beta chains in this list originate from one sample, sequenced in a study of blood T cell repertoires in COVID-19. Assay used: immunoSEQ multiplex PCR; TCRdb lists only in-frame clones, some missing. The data contain 50,000 to 75,000 clones, around 93% of them singletons. The sequenced sample was peripheral blood. These receptors all stem from a man aged 65 to 79 with active COVID-19.

This clone was seen once. This chain uses TRBV5-1 with TRBJ2-3, with 8 bases fitting TRBD2. The V segment lost 6 bases and the J segment 1 base; nucleotides outside the gene matches: 7. This CDR3 has 15 amino acids. Germline values: CDR1 SGHRS, CDR2 YFSETQ. CDR3 sequence reads: CASTTGGAGTDTQYF. CDR3 DNA: TGCGCCAGCACCACGGGGGGGGCTGGCACAGATACGCAGTATTTT.

V is TRBV5-6 and J is TRBJ1-4, with no clear D. Germline V gene lookup returns CDR1 SGHDT and CDR2 YYEEEE. The CDR3 is 12 residues long. V was clipped by 6 bases and J by 8 bases, with 11 bases between them. CDR3 protein: CASTAVREKLFF. In DNA, the CDR3 is TGTGCCAGCACGGCGGTCCGGGAAAAACTGTTTTTT. Full variable domain (outside the CDR3, taken from reference TRBV5-6 and TRBJ1-4): DAGVTQSPTHLIKTRGQQVTLRCSPKSGHDTVSWYQQALGQGPQFIFQYYEEEERQRGNFPDRFSGHQFPNYSSELNVNALLLGDSALYLCASTAVREKLFFGSGTQLSVL.

This rearrangement joins TRBV15 to TRBJ1-2; TRBD1 matches 8 bases. J lost 6 bases, V lost 3 bases, and 6 bases had no gene match. From germline, CDR1 is LNHNV and CDR2 YYDKDF (reference sequence). The CDR3 sequence is 14 residues long. The CDR3 DNA follows: TGTGCCACCAGCAGCGATAAGACAGGGGATGGCTACACCTTC. It codes for CATSSDKTGDGYTF.

The chain employs TRBV5-1 and TRBJ2-3, with 11 nucleotides matching TRBD1. The CDR3 has 16 amino acids. V lost 4 bases, J lost 2 bases, and 6 bases stayed unmatched. The germline CDR1 and CDR2 sequences are SGHRS and YFSETQ. In DNA form, the CDR3 reads TGCGCCAGCAGCCCGGGGACAGGGGGTGTCACAGATACGCAGTATTTT. It codes for CASSPGTGGVTDTQYF. The full variable domain, its missing parts supplied by reference TRBV5-1 and TRBJ2-3, is KAGVTQTPRYLIKTRGQQVTLSCSPISGHRSVSWYQQTPGQGLQFLFEYFSETQRNKGNFPGRFSGRQFSNSRSEMNVSTLELGDSALYLCASSPGTGGVTDTQYFGPGTRLTVL.

The chain has TRBV7-9 and TRBJ1-4; D is perhaps TRBD1 (6 bases). Germline values: CDR1 SEHNR, CDR2 FQNEAQ (reference sequence). V lost 3 bases and J 0 bases, leaving 8 bases between the germline ends. CDR3 size: 15 residues. The DNA for the CDR3 is TGTGCCAGCAGCTTCTGGACAGCAACTAATGAAAAACTGTTTTTT. It yields the protein CASSFWTATNEKLFF.

V gene TRBV12-5 combines with J gene TRBJ1-3; D remains unclear. The CDR3 extends over 13 amino acids. V lost 8 bases and J 4 bases, leaving 12 bases between the germline ends. CDR1 and CDR2 (germline): LGHNT, FRNRAP. The CDR3 nucleotides are TGTGCTAGTCCCGGAGAGGCAGGAAACACCATATATTTT. It yields the protein CASPGEAGNTIYF.

The chain has TRBV19 and TRBJ2-3, with 9 bases lining up with TRBD1. Germline values: CDR1 LNHDA, CDR2 SQIVND (reference sequence). With 5 bases clipped from V and 6 bases from J, the junction kept 12 bases outside the gene matches. The CDR3 covers 16 residues. CDR3 amino acids: CASSDRTRTGEDTQYF. The CDR3 DNA is TGTGCCAGTAGTGACAGAACTCGGACAGGGGAGGATACGCAGTATTTT. The full variable domain, completed using reference TRBV19 and TRBJ2-3, is DGGITQSPKYLFRKEGQNVTLSCEQNLNHDAMYWYRQDPGQGLRLIYYSQIVNDFQKGDIAEGYSVSREKKESFPLTVTSAQKNPTAFYLCASSDRTRTGEDTQYFGPGTRLTVL.

The rearrangement joins TRBV27 to TRBJ2-7, with a possible D match to TRBD1 (6 bases). V was pared by 8 bases and J by 3 bases, with 17 bases between. Germline V gene lookup returns CDR1 MNHEY and CDR2 SMNVEV (reference sequence). CDR3 length: 14 residues. In DNA form, the CDR3 reads TGTGCCAGCCCCCAACAGGGATCGGTCTACGAGCAGTACTTC. Translation gives CASPQQGSVYEQYF.

The chain carries TRBV11-2 and TRBJ2-2; D is possibly TRBD1 (5 bases). Germline lookup yields CDR1 SGHAT and CDR2 FQNNGV. V gave up 3 bases and J gave up 4 bases, with 12 bases separating them. The CDR3 loop spans 15 amino acids. CDR3 coding DNA: TGTGCCAGCAGCTTGACAGCAGCCAGCACCGGGGAGCTGTTTTTT. As protein: CASSLTAASTGELFF.